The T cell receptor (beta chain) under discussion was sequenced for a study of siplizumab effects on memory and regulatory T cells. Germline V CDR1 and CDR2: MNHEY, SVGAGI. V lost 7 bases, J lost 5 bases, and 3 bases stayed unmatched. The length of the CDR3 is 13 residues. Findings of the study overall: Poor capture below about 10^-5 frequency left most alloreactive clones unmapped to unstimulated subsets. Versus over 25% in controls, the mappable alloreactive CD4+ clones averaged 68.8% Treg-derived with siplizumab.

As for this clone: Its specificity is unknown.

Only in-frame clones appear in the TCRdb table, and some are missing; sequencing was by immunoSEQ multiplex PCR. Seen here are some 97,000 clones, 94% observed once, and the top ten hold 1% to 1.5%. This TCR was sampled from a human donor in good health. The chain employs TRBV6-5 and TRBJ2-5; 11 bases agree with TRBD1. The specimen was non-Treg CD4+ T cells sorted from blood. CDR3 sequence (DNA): TGTGCCAGCAAGGACAGGGGGCGGGAGACCCAGTACTTC. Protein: CASKDRGRETQYF.